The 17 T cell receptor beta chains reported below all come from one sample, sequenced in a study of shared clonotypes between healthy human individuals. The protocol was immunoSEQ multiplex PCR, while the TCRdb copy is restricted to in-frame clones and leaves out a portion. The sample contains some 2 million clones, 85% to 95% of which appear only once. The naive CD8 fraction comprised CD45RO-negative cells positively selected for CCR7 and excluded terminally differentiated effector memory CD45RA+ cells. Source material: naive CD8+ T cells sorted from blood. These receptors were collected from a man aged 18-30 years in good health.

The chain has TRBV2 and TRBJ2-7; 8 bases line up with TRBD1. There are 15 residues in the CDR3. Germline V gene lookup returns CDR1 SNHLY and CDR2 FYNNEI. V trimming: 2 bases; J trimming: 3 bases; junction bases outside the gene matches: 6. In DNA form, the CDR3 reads TGTGCCAGCAGTGAACAGACAGGGGCCCTCTACGAGCAGTACTTC. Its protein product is CASSEQTGALYEQYF. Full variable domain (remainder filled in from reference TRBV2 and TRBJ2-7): EPEVTQTPSHQVTQMGQEVILRCVPISNHLYFYWYRQILGQKVEFLVSFYNNEISEKSEIFDDQFSVERPDGSNFTLKIRSTKLEDSAMYFCASSEQTGALYEQYFGPGTRLTVT.

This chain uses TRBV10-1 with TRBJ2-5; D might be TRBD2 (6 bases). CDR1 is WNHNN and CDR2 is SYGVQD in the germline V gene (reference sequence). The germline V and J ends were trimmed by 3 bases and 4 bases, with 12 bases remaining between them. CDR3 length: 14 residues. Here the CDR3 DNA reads TGCGCCAGCAGTGATGGGCTAGCGACAGAGACCCAGTACTTC. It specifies CASSDGLATETQYF.

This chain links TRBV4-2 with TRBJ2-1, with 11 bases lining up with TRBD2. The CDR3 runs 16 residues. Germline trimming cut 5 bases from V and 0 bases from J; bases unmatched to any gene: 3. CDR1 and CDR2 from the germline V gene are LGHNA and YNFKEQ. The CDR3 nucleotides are TGTGCCAGCAGCTATAGCGGGGGGGCCTCCTACAATGAGCAGTTCTTC. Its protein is CASSYSGGASYNEQFF.

This chain's CDR3 is CASSAGGGHYEQYF. The CDR3 nucleotides read TGTGCCAGTAGTGCGGGTGGGGGGCACTACGAGCAGTACTTC. This rearrangement joins TRBV19 to TRBJ2-7; D may correspond to TRBD1 or TRBD2 (6 bases each). Germline assignment: CDR1 LNHDA and CDR2 SQIVND (reference sequence). V lost 5 bases to trimming and J lost 3 bases, with 14 bases between them. This CDR3 has 14 amino acids.

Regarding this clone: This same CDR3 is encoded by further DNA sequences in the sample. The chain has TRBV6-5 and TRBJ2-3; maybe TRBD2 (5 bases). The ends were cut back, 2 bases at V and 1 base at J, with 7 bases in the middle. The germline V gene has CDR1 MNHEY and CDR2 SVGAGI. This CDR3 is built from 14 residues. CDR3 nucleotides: TGTGCCAGCAGTTACCTGGGAGGCACAGATACGCAGTATTTT. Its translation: CASSYLGGTDTQYF.

CDR3 in amino acids: CASSHVDTHEQFF. DNA of the CDR3: TGTGCCAGCAGCCACGTTGATACCCATGAGCAGTTCTTC. The chain links TRBV6-5 to TRBJ2-1; no definite D call. With 6 bases removed from V and 8 bases from J, the gap between germline ends came to 14 bases. There are 13 residues in the CDR3. In germline, CDR1 is MNHEY, CDR2 SVGAGI.

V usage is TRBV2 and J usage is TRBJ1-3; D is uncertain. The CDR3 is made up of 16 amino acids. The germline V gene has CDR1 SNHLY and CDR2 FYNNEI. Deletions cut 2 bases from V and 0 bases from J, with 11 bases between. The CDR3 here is CASSESRATSGNTIYF. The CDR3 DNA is TGTGCCAGCAGTGAAAGTCGGGCCACCTCTGGAAACACCATATATTTT.

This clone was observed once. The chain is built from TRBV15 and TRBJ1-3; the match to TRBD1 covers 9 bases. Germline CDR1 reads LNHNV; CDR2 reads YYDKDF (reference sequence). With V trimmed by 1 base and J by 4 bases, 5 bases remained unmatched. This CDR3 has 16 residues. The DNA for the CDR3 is TGTGCCACCAGCAGAGTTGGACAGGGGCCGGGAAACACCATATATTTT. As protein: CATSRVGQGPGNTIYF.

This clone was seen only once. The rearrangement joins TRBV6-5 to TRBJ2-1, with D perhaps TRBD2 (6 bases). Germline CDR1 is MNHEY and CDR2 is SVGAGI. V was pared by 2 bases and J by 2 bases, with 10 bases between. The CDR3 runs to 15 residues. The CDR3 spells CASSYGSGPYNEQFF. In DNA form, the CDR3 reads TGTGCCAGCAGTTACGGTAGCGGTCCCTACAATGAGCAGTTCTTC.

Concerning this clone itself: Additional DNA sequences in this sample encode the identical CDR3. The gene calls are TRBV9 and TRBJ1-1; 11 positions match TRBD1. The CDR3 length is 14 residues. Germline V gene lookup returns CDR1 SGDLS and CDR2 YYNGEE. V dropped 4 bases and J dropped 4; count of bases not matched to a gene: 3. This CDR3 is CASSPGTGGTEAFF. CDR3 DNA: TGTGCCAGCAGCCCGGGGACAGGGGGCACTGAAGCTTTCTTT.

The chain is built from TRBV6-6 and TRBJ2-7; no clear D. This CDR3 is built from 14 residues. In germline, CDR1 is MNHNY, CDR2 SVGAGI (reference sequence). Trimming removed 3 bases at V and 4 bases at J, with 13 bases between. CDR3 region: CASSYGSGEYEQYF. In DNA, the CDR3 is TGTGCCAGCAGTTATGGGTCAGGTGAATACGAGCAGTACTTC.

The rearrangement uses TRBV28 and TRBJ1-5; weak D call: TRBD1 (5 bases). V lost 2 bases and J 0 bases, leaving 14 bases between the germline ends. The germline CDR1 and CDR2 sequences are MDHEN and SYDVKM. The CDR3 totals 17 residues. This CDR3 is CASSLRGSGNSNQPQHF. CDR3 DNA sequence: TGTGCCAGCAGTTTACGGGGGTCCGGAAATAGCAATCAGCCCCAGCATTTT.

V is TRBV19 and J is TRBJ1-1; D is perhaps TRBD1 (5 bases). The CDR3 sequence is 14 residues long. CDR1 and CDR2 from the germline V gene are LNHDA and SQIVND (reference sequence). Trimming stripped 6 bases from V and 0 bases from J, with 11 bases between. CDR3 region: CASSPLGVNTEAFF. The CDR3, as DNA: TGTGCCAGTAGCCCATTAGGGGTGAACACTGAAGCTTTCTTT.

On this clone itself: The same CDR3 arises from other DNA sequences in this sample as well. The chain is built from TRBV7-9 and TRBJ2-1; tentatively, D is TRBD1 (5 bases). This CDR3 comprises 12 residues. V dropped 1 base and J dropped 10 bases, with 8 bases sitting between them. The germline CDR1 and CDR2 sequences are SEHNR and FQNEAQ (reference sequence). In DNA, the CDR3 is TGTGCCAGCAGCTTAGGGGGCGACGAGCAGTTCTTC. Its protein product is CASSLGGDEQFF.

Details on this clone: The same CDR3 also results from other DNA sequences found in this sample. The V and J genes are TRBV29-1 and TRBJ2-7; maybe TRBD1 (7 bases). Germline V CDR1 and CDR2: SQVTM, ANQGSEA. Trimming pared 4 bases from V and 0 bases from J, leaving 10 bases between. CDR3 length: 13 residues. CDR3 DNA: TGCAGCGTTGGGAGGGACAGCTCCTACGAGCAGTACTTC. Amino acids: CSVGRDSSYEQYF.

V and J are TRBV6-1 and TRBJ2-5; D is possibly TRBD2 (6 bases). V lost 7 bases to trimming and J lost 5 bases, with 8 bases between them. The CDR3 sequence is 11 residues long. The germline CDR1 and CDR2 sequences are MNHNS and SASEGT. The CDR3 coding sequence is TGTGCCAGCAATGGGGGGGAGACCCAGTACTTC. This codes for CASNGGETQYF.

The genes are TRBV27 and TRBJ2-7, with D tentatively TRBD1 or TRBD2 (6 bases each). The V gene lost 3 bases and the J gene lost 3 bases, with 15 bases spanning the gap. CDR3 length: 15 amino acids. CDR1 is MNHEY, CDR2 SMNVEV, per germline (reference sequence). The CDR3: CASSLATGLLYEQYF. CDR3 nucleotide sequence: TGTGCCAGCAGTTTGGCGACAGGACTACTCTACGAGCAGTACTTC.